This TCR beta chain came from a study of vaccination effects on CD4 cells after COVID-19. Sequencing was preceded by expansion of antigen-specific CD4+ T cells with viral peptide pools in the ViraFEST assay. Scientists isolated CD4+ T cells after an approximately 9-day culture period ended. SARS-CoV-2 infection was confirmed by PCR in the person between March and December 2020. A half-volume exchange with IL-2 medium occurred on days 3 and 7. Measured with immunoSEQ multiplex PCR; TCRdb has only the in-frame clones, and not every one. The sample lists 24,000 or so clones, 69% seen once, with 15% to 20% in the top ten. Germline lookup yields CDR1 SGDLS and CDR2 YYNGEE. The J segment lost 6 bases and the V segment lost 5 bases, leaving 11 bases of the junction unmatched. The CDR3 has 16 amino acids. Study-level results: In the late period after vaccination, infection- and vaccine-induced clones contracted markedly. The study got few convalescent patients and did not collect any early post-infection timepoints.

With respect to this clone: The target antigen is unknown.

The TCR was taken from a human donor who had a prior SARS-CoV-2 infection. The rearrangement joins TRBV9 to TRBJ2-1; 10 bases map to TRBD1. Specimen: CD4+ T cells from PBMCs cultured with SARS-CoV-2 spike peptides, collected before COVID-19 vaccination. CDR3: CASSLTGTGVRNEQFF. CDR3 DNA sequence: TGTGCCAGCAGTCTTACTGGGACAGGGGTCCGCAATGAGCAGTTCTTC.